The source of this T cell receptor beta chain is a study of beta chain features in type 1 diabetes. Overall study: The study examined some 110,000,000 sorted cells across all samples. The study, taken as a whole, reports: No resolution was reached here on whether HLA type influences TCRB rearrangement. Shortening that was moderate but significant affected the TCRB CDR3s of Type 1 diabetes patients in all four CD4+ subsets.

Germline values: CDR1 SQVTM, CDR2 ANQGSEA. V was cut by 6 bases and J by 2 bases, with 8 bases left in between. CDR3 size: 11 residues. This clone showed up just a few times. The antigen remains undetermined. Each of the CD4+ naive, central memory, regulatory and stem cell-like memory populations was sorted via CD45RO/CCR7/CD25/CD127/CD95/CD27. Since all of the isolated RNA was reverse transcribed, expressed TCRB transcripts were what got sequenced. The repertoire was sequenced with immunoSEQ multiplex PCR; TCRdb's copy has only in-frame clones and lacks some. The sample has around 250,000 clones, around 14% seen once.

This TCR came from a woman in her thirties or forties in good health. Source material: naive CD4+ T cells from blood. This chain uses TRBV29-1 with TRBJ2-7; a weak D match, TRBD1 (6 bases). The CDR3: CSVGGPYEQYF. CDR3 DNA sequence: TGCAGCGTAGGGGGTCCCTACGAGCAGTACTTC.